This T cell receptor (delta chain) was observed in a study of Vδ1+ human thymocytes. The sorted cells were CD3+ Vdelta1+ Vdelta2- thymocytes from alphabeta-depleted thymus. V was pared by 0 bases and J by 3 bases, with 17 bases between. Germline values: CDR1 TSWWSYY, CDR2 QGS. CDR3 length: 17 residues. Points from the study as a whole: Thymic TRG and TRD repertoires appeared highly polyclonal. Bulk data may be misread because of unexpected Vdelta2 sequences.

Extracted RNA was reverse transcribed into cDNA. CDR3 amplicons came from multiplex PCR with pooled V-gene forward and constant-region reverse primers. TCRdb re-processed the multiplex PCR reads via CATT. The sample shows 70,000 or so delta-chain clones, around 32% of them seen only once. Comment on this clone: The antigen is unknown.

The gene calls are TRDV1 and TRDJ1, with D perhaps matching TRDD2 (6 bases). Input material: Vdelta1+ gamma-delta thymocytes from the thymus. As for subset: FACS-sorted CD3+ TCRalphabeta- TCRVdelta1+ TCRVdelta2- thymocytes. The clonotype originates from a boy under two years old who had congenital heart surgery. The chain's CDR3 is CALGELIGLPGADKLIF. The CDR3 DNA reads TGTGCTCTTGGGGAACTCATCGGCCTTCCGGGGGCCGATAAACTCATCTTT.